These T cell receptor beta chains were read from a single sample in a study of Ad26.COV2.S vaccination and SARS-CoV-2 variants. Assay: immunoSEQ multiplex PCR; the TCRdb copy retains only in-frame clones and omits some. This sample has hundreds of thousands of clones, with 80% to 90% found just once. Sequences were derived from peripheral blood, sampled in a trial of Ad26.COV2.S vaccine versus placebo. The receptors stem from a person aged 18-60 years who received the Ad26.COV2.S COVID-19 vaccine or a placebo. The conserved cysteine and the conserved F or W are not part of the CDR3 here.

J | V | CDR3
TRBJ2-3 | TRBV4-3 | ASSQGELNTQY
TRBJ2-2 | TRBV3-1/TRBV3-2 | ASSQVPSGVIGELF
TRBJ2-1 | TRBV6-6 | ASSPTSGGHNEQF
TRBJ1-4 | TRBV10-3 | AISDPGQDANEKLF
TRBJ1-1 | TRBV5-6 | ASSKVQGLEAF
TRBJ1-1 | TRBV21-1 | ASSNLRVYTEAF
TRBJ2-7 | TRBV6-5 | ASSYSGPTYEQY
TRBJ1-1 | TRBV13 | ASTPRGADGDTEAF
TRBJ1-2 | TRBV23-1 | ASSQSDRTSHLNYGYT
TRBJ1-2 | TRBV12-5 | ASGLVYRDPLD
TRBJ1-4 | TRBV7-2 | ASSPNEGTNEKLF
TRBJ1-1 | TRBV14 | ASSQQGVYTEAF
TRBJ1-1 | TRBV2 | ASSTLAVNTEAF
TRBJ2-1 | TRBV6-6 | ASSWTGGNEQF
TRBJ2-1 | TRBV4-1 | ASSAIAQGNEQF
TRBJ2-3 | TRBV30 | AWGGTSLGAQY
TRBJ2-2 | TRBV5-1 | ASSPSWEFTGELF
TRBJ2-5 | TRBV30 | AWSVRLGIAGAGEETQY
TRBJ2-5 | TRBV29-1 | SVYPRGTEETQY
TRBJ1-1 | TRBV30 | AWSMTRRNTEAF
TRBJ2-4 | TRBV9 | ASSTNGAKNIQY
TRBJ2-1 | TRBV9 | ASSDGEGQGSGEQF
TRBJ2-7 | TRBV5-1 | ASSLETGPYEQY
TRBJ1-5 | TRBV19 | ASTMLGRGNQPQH
TRBJ2-5 | TRBV30 | AWSVTSGGEETQY
TRBJ1-2 | TRBV28 | ASSFTTRDTYGYT
TRBJ2-7 | TRBV14 | ASSQVPGYEQY
TRBJ2-1 | TRBV7-9 | ASSSLDSTYNEQF
TRBJ2-5 | TRBV4-2 | ASSQVLDREKQETQY
TRBJ1-1 | TRBV5-1 | ASSSYPGQPNTEAF
TRBJ2-1 | TRBV7-9 | ASSLTPKGGPPYNEQF
TRBJ2-7 | TRBV2 | ASSQTSGGSYEQY
TRBJ1-2 | TRBV12-3/TRBV12-4 | ASTLDRTRGYT
TRBJ1-5 | TRBV30 | AWSGDRGQEQPQH
TRBJ1-1 | TRBV14 | ASSQKRGNTEAF
TRBJ2-1 | TRBV28 | ASRPGLAGGPSTYNEQF
TRBJ1-6 | TRBV10-3 | AISESGQAPEGHSPLH
TRBJ1-5 | TRBV27 | ASSLVGQPQH
TRBJ1-5 | TRBV5-4 | ASSPLQH
TRBJ2-1 | TRBV6-5 | ASRIRDEQF
TRBJ2-1 | TRBV28 | ASSKPGNNEQF
TRBJ2-3 | TRBV5-4 | ASSLDSGFTDTQY
TRBJ1-1 | TRBV27 | ASSLERFNTEAF
TRBJ1-2 | TRBV7-2 | ASSPAGRYRDGYT
TRBJ1-1 | TRBV19 | ASSLLQGRGTEAF